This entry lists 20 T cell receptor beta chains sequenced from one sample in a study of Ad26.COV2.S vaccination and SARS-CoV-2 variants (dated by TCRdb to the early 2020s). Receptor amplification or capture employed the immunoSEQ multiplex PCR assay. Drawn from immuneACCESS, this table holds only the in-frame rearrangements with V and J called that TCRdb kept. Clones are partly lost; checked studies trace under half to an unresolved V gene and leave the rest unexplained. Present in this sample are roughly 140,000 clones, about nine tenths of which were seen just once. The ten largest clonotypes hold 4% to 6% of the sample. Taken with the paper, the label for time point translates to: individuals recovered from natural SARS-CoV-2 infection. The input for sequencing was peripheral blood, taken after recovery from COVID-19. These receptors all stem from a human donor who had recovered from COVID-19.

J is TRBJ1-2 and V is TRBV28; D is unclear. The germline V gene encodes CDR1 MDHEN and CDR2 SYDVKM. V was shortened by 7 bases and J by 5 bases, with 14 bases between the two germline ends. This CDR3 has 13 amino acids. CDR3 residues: CASNSFSGYGYTF. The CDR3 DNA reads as TGTGCCAGCAACTCATTTAGCGGGTATGGCTACACCTTC.

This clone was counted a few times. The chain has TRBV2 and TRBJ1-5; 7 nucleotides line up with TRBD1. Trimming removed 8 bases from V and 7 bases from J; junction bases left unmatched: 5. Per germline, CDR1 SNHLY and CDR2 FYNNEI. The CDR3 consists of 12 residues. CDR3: CASRQGAQPQHF. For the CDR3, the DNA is TGTGCCAGCCGACAGGGCGCCCAGCCCCAGCATTTT.

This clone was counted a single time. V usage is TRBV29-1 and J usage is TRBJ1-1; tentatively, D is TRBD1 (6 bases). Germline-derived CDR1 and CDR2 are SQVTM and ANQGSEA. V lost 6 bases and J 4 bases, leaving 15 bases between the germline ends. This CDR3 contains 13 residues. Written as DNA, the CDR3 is TGCAGCGTCAGTCCTGGACAGCTCACTGAAGCTTTCTTT. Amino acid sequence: CSVSPGQLTEAFF.

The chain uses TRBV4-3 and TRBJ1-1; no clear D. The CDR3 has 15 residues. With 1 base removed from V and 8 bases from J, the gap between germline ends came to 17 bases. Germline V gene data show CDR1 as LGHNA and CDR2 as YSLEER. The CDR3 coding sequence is TGCGCCAGCAGCCAAGGAAGGGCCGATCTGGGGGAAGCTTTCTTT. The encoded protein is CASSQGRADLGEAFF.

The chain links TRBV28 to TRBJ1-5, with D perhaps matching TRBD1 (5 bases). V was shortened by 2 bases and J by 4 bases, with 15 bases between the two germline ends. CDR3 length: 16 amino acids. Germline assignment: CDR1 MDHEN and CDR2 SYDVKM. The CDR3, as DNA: TGTGCCAGCAGTTTAACAACACAGGCCCTTAATCAGCCCCAGCATTTT. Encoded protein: CASSLTTQALNQPQHF. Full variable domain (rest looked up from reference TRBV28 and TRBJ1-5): DVKVTQSSRYLVKRTGEKVFLECVQDMDHENMFWYRQDPGLGLRLIYFSYDVKMKEKGDIPEGYSVSREKKERFSLILESASTNQTSMYLCASSLTTQALNQPQHFGDGTRLSIL.

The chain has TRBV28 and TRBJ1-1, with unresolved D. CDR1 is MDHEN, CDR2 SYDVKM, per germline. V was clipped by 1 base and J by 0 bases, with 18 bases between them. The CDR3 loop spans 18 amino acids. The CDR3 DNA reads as TGTGCCAGCAGTTTATTACAAGGGAAGAAGAACATGAACACTGAAGCTTTCTTT. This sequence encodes CASSLLQGKKNMNTEAFF.

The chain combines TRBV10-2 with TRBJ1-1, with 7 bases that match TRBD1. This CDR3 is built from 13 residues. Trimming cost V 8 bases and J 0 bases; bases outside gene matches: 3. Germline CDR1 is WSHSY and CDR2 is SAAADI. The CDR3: CASGQDLNTEAFF. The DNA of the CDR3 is TGCGCCAGCGGACAGGACTTGAACACTGAAGCTTTCTTT.

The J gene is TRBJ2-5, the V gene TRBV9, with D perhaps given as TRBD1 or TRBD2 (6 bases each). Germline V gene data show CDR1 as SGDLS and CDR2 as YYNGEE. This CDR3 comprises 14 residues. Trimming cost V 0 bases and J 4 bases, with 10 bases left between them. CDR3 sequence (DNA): TGTGCCAGCAGCGTAGGAGGGGGGCCAGAGACCCAGTACTTC. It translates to CASSVGGGPETQYF. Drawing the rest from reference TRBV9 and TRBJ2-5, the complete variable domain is DSGVTQTPKHLITATGQRVTLRCSPRSGDLSVYWYQQSLDQGLQFLIQYYNGEERAKGNILERFSAQQFPDLHSELNLSSLELGDSALYFCASSVGGGPETQYFGPGTRLLVL.

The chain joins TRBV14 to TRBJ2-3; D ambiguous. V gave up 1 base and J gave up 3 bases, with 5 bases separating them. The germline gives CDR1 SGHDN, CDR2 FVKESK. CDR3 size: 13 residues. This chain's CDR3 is CASSQVPTDTQYF. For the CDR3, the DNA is TGTGCCAGCAGCCAAGTTCCTACAGATACGCAGTATTTT.

CDR3 nucleotides: TGTGCCAGCAACCCCATGACTAGCGGGGGTAACCAGTACTTC. Encoded protein: CASNPMTSGGNQYF. V usage is TRBV11-2 and J usage is TRBJ2-5; 12 positions match TRBD2. With 7 bases clipped from V and 10 bases from J, the junction kept 10 bases outside the gene matches. From germline, CDR1 is SGHAT and CDR2 FQNNGV. This CDR3 has 14 residues. Drawing the rest from reference TRBV11-2 and TRBJ2-5, the complete variable domain is EAGVAQSPRYKIIEKRQSVAFWCNPISGHATLYWYQQILGQGPKLLIQFQNNGVVDDSQLPKDRFSAERLKGVDSTLKIQPAKLEDSAVYLCASNPMTSGGNQYFGPGTRLLVL.

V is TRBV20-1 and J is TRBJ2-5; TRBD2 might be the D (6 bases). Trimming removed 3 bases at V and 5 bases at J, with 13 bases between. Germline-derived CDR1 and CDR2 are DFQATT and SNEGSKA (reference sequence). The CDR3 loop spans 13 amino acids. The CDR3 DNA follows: TGCAGTGCTAGTGGAGGGGCCGGGGAGACCCAGTACTTC. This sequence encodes CSASGGAGETQYF.

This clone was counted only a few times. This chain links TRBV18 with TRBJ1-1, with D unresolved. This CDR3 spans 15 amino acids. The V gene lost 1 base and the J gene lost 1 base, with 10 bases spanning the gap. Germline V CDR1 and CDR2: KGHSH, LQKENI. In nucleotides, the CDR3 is TGTGCCAGCTCACCACTCAGAGTGACGAACACTGAAGCTTTCTTT. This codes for CASSPLRVTNTEAFF.

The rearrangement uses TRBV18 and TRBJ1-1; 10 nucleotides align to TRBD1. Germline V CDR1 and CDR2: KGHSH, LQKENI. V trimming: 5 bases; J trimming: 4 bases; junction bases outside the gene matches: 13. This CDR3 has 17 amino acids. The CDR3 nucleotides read TGTGCCAGCTCAGCAGGGACAGGGGCTACCTGGTCCACTGAAGCTTTCTTT. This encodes CASSAGTGATWSTEAFF.

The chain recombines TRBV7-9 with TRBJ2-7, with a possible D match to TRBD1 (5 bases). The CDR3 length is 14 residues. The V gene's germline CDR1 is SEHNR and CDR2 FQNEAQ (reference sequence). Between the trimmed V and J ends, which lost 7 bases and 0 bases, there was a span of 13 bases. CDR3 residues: CASTTDSSSYEQYF. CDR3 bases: TGTGCCAGCACCACAGACAGCAGCTCCTACGAGCAGTACTTC.

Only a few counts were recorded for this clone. CDR3 in DNA: TGTGCCAGCAGCCAGCAAGGCTACGAGCAGTACTTC. This translates into CASSQQGYEQYF. The V and J genes are TRBV16 and TRBJ2-7; the D is unclear. V was clipped by 3 bases and J by 3 bases, with 6 bases between them. The CDR3 runs 12 residues. Germline V gene lookup returns CDR1 KGHSY and CDR2 FQNENV.

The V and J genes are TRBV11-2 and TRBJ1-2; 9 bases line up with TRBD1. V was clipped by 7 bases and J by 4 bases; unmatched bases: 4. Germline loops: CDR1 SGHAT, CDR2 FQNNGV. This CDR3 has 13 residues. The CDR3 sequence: CASNPTGGYGYTF. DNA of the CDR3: TGTGCCAGCAACCCGACAGGGGGCTATGGCTACACCTTC.

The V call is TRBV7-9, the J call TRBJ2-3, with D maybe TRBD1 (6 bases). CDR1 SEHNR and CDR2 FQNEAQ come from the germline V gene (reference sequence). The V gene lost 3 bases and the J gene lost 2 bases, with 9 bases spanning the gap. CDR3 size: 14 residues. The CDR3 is CASSLDRPTDTQYF. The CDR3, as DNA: TGTGCCAGCAGCTTGGACAGACCCACAGATACGCAGTATTTT.

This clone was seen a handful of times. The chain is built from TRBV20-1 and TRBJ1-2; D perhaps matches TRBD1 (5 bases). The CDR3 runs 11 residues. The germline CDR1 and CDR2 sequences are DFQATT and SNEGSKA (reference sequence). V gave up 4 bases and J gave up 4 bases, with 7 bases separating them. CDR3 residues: CSAIDSYGYTF. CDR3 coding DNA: TGCAGTGCTATAGACAGCTATGGCTACACCTTC.

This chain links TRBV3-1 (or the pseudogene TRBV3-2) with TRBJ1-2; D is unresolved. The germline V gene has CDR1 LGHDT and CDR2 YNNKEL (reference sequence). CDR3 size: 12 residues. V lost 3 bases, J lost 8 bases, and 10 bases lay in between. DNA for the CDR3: TGTGCCAGCAGCCAGGAAAGATGGGGCTACACCTTC. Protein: CASSQERWGYTF.

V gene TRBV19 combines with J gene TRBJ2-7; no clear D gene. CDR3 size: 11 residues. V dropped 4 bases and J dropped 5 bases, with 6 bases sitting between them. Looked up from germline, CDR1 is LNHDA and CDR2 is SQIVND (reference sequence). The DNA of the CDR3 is TGTGCCAGTAGTAGGGCGAACGAGCAGTACTTC. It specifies CASSRANEQYF.